This TCR beta chain was retrieved from a study of beta chain features in type 1 diabetes. Study-level points and caveats: Moderate yet significant TCRB CDR3 shortening was seen in Type 1 diabetes patients in all four CD4+ subsets.

Points on this clone: Its antigen remains unidentified.

The investigators reverse transcribed all of the isolated RNA, so they sequenced expressed TCRB transcripts. Only in-frame clones appear in the TCRdb table, and some are missing; sequencing was by immunoSEQ multiplex PCR. The table has about 660,000 clones, about 14% seen once. V was pared by 1 base and J by 10 bases, with 6 bases between. This CDR3 region has 11 residues. Germline V gene data show CDR1 as SGHTA and CDR2 as FQGNSA. This receptor was obtained from a man aged 18-30 years with type 1 diabetes. V is TRBV7-2 and J is TRBJ2-3, with D unresolved. The sequenced sample consisted of naive CD4+ T cells from blood. Written as DNA, the CDR3 is TGTGCCAGCAGCTTAGGTCCCCCGCAGTATTTT. This codes for CASSLGPPQYF.